These T cell receptor beta chains were read from a single sample in a study of metastatic and nonmetastatic thyroid tumors. TCRdb reprocessed the PCR reads using MiXCR. The table has around 15,000 clones, 33% seen once. Sequenced sample: tumor tissue. Source of these receptors: a male donor with papillary thyroid cancer or a benign thyroid nodule (not recorded which). Some clones in this sample may be carry-over from other donors' samples. Each CDR3 is given without its conserved first and last residue. Some rows have no size entry. The others give once, few or many, or a class for an expanded clone.

CDR3 protein: ASSLLGTYGYT
J gene: TRBJ1-2
clone size: few
V gene: TRBV28

CDR3 protein: ASSQEDRSSYNEQF
J gene: TRBJ2-1
clone size: NA
V gene: TRBV4-3

CDR3 protein: ASSLDSPEAF
J gene: TRBJ1-1
clone size: few
V gene: TRBV11-2

CDR3 protein: ATGTGGMLSGANDLS
J gene: TRBJ2-6
clone size: NA
V gene: TRBV24-1

CDR3 protein: ASSSISGGWYEQY
J gene: TRBJ2-7
clone size: many
V gene: TRBV28

CDR3 protein: ASSGTGGAGANVLT
J gene: TRBJ2-6
clone size: NA
V gene: TRBV6-4

CDR3 protein: ASSVAGGDLYEQY
J gene: TRBJ2-7
clone size: medium-sized
V gene: TRBV9

CDR3 protein: ASSYGDRGYEQY
J gene: TRBJ2-7
clone size: many
V gene: TRBV6-5

CDR3 protein: ASFPGGAREQY
J gene: TRBJ2-7
clone size: once
V gene: TRBV7-8

CDR3 protein: ASKSVLLKNTGELF
J gene: TRBJ2-2
clone size: medium-sized
V gene: TRBV6-1

CDR3 protein: SAREDREYQPQH
J gene: TRBJ1-5
clone size: NA
V gene: TRBV20-1

CDR3 protein: SSSLAGGVYNEQF
J gene: TRBJ2-1
clone size: NA
V gene: TRBV7-7

CDR3 protein: ATSSLAGGEQY
J gene: TRBJ2-7
clone size: NA
V gene: TRBV24-1

CDR3 protein: ALRESGQSYEQY
J gene: TRBJ2-7
clone size: few
V gene: TRBV10-3

CDR3 protein: ASSSYRGGGRVYEQY
J gene: TRBJ2-7
clone size: NA
V gene: TRBV11-1

CDR3 protein: ASSDPGNIQY
J gene: TRBJ2-4
clone size: NA
V gene: TRBV6-1

CDR3 protein: ASSAAGTGTEKLF
J gene: TRBJ1-4
clone size: many
V gene: TRBV18

CDR3 protein: ASSLDRGEKLF
J gene: TRBJ1-4
clone size: many
V gene: TRBV12-3/TRBV12-4

CDR3 protein: ASSPRGSSYEQY
J gene: TRBJ2-7
clone size: NA
V gene: TRBV4-1

CDR3 protein: ASSQRDTMNTEAF
J gene: TRBJ1-1
clone size: many
V gene: TRBV3-1

CDR3 protein: ASIGANVLT
J gene: TRBJ2-6
clone size: many
V gene: TRBV6-1

CDR3 protein: SAYGQGGNGYT
J gene: TRBJ1-2
clone size: NA
V gene: TRBV20-1

CDR3 protein: ASSLGPNSPLH
J gene: TRBJ1-6
clone size: NA
V gene: TRBV11-2

CDR3 protein: AITEILTLSYNEQF
J gene: TRBJ2-1
clone size: NA
V gene: TRBV10-3

CDR3 protein: ASSPPGQQNTQY
J gene: TRBJ2-3
clone size: many
V gene: TRBV7-9

CDR3 protein: ASSQGSGSLSGANVLT
J gene: TRBJ2-6
clone size: NA
V gene: TRBV3-1

CDR3 protein: ASSEYEQGNTEAF
J gene: TRBJ1-1
clone size: many
V gene: TRBV6-1

CDR3 protein: AWSREAGTSEAF
J gene: TRBJ1-1
clone size: NA
V gene: TRBV30

CDR3 protein: ATPLAACTDTQY
J gene: TRBJ2-3
clone size: NA
V gene: TRBV24-1

CDR3 protein: SASRGDTQY
J gene: TRBJ2-3
clone size: NA
V gene: TRBV20-1

CDR3 protein: ASSQDRSDRMEVTQY
J gene: TRBJ2-5
clone size: NA
V gene: TRBV3-1

CDR3 protein: ASSYGWIPGRGPYEQY
J gene: TRBJ2-7
clone size: NA
V gene: TRBV6-5

CDR3 protein: ASAGQSGNTIY
J gene: TRBJ1-3
clone size: few
V gene: TRBV6-1

CDR3 protein: ASSFVAQTNEQF
J gene: TRBJ2-1
clone size: NA
V gene: TRBV11-3

CDR3 protein: ASSGDRGGPNEKLF
J gene: TRBJ1-4
clone size: many
V gene: TRBV7-9

CDR3 protein: ASSEEVQGNYGYT
J gene: TRBJ1-2
clone size: medium-sized
V gene: TRBV6-1

CDR3 protein: ASSPQGNEQY
J gene: TRBJ2-7
clone size: NA
V gene: TRBV3-1

CDR3 protein: ASNLGSGSTYNEQF
J gene: TRBJ2-1
clone size: medium-sized
V gene: TRBV19

CDR3 protein: ASSVRSDRLTEAF
J gene: TRBJ1-1
clone size: NA
V gene: TRBV5-1

CDR3 protein: SARDRGKDTIY
J gene: TRBJ1-3
clone size: medium-sized
V gene: TRBV20-1

CDR3 protein: SVVHGYT
J gene: TRBJ1-2
clone size: NA
V gene: TRBV20-1